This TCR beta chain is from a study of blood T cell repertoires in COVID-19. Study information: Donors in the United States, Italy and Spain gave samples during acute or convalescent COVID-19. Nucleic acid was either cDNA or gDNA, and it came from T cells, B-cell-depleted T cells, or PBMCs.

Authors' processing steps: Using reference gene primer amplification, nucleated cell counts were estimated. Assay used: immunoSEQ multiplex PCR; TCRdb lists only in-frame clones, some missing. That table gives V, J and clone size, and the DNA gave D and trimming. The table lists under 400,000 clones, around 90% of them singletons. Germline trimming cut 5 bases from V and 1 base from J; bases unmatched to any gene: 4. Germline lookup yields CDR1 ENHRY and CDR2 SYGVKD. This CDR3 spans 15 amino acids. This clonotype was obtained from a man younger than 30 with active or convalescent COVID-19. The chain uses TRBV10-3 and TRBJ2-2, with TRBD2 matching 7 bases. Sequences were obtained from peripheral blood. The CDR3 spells CAISSERENTGELFF. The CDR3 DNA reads TGTGCCATCAGTTCCGAGCGGGAGAACACCGGGGAGCTGTTTTTT.